The 21 T cell receptor beta chains listed next were all sequenced from one sample in a study of T cell responses to AZD1222 COVID-19 vaccine. Generated by immunoSEQ multiplex PCR, the TCRdb table keeps only in-frame clones and is missing some. The data contain 150,000 to 190,000 clones, around 86% of them singletons. Sequenced material: peripheral blood, taken 28 days after the second AZD1222 dose. These receptors originate from an adult who received the AZD1222 COVID-19 vaccine.

The chain employs TRBV20-1 and TRBJ2-7; no clear D. Germline assignment: CDR1 DFQATT and CDR2 SNEGSKA (reference sequence). Trimming removed 1 base from V and 5 bases from J, with 6 bases in between. The CDR3 contains 11 residues. For the CDR3, the DNA is TGCAGTGCTAGAGTGGGGAACGAGCAGTACTTC. Its translation: CSARVGNEQYF.

The chain couples TRBV2 to TRBJ2-5; possibly TRBD1 for D (5 bases). The CDR3 sequence is 13 residues long. Germline V gives CDR1 SNHLY, CDR2 FYNNEI. The germline V and J ends were trimmed by 9 bases and 1 base, with 12 bases remaining between them. The CDR3 nucleotides read TGTGCCAGTTCGACAGACCTCCAAGAGACCCAGTACTTC. Protein product: CASSTDLQETQYF.

The chain uses TRBV2 and TRBJ1-2; no definite D call. This CDR3 is built from 11 residues. V was trimmed by 1 base and J by 5 bases, leaving 2 bases between them. Germline CDR1 and CDR2: SNHLY and FYNNEI. CDR3 loop: CASSEEYGYTF. DNA for the CDR3: TGTGCCAGCAGTGAAGAGTATGGCTACACCTTC. The whole variable domain, filled in from reference TRBV2 and TRBJ1-2, reads EPEVTQTPSHQVTQMGQEVILRCVPISNHLYFYWYRQILGQKVEFLVSFYNNEISEKSEIFDDQFSVERPDGSNFTLKIRSTKLEDSAMYFCASSEEYGYTFGSGTRLTVV.

This clone appeared a single time. J is TRBJ2-7 and V is TRBV19; TRBD2 matches 8 bases. The J segment lost 3 bases and the V segment lost 0 bases, leaving 4 bases of the junction unmatched. CDR3 length: 15 amino acids. In germline, CDR1 is LNHDA, CDR2 SQIVND (reference sequence). CDR3 in amino acids: CASSIDAGGGYEQYF. As DNA, the CDR3 is TGTGCCAGTAGTATAGATGCGGGGGGCGGCTACGAGCAGTACTTC.

This clone was recorded once. The chain joins TRBV24-1 to TRBJ1-1; a possible D gene is TRBD1 (5 bases). V was cut by 5 bases and J by 2 bases, with 14 bases left in between. This CDR3 region has 15 residues. Germline values: CDR1 KGHDR, CDR2 SFDVKD. The CDR3 region is CATSGRTGQNTEAFF. CDR3 nucleotide sequence: TGTGCCACCAGTGGCCGAACGGGGCAAAACACTGAAGCTTTCTTT.

A few counts support this clone. A far larger clone is off by one base, so a read error is likely. The chain is built from TRBV7-2 and TRBJ2-7, with unresolved D. The CDR3 length is 11 residues. V lost 2 bases and J lost 1, with 0 bases in between. Germline V CDR1 and CDR2: SGHTA, FQGNSA. The CDR3 DNA is TGTGCCAGCAGCTTATCCTACGAGCAGTACTTC. Protein: CASSLSYEQYF.

The J gene is TRBJ1-1, the V gene TRBV3-1 (or the pseudogene TRBV3-2); D gene unclear. Germline V lookup: CDR1 LGHDT, CDR2 YNNKEL (reference sequence). With 2 bases removed from V and 10 bases from J, the gap between germline ends came to 8 bases. This CDR3 comprises 11 residues. The CDR3 DNA reads as TGTGCCAGCAGCCAAAATGGTGTAGCTTTCTTT. The encoded protein is CASSQNGVAFF.

The J gene is TRBJ2-7, the V gene TRBV27, with D uncertain. Germline lookup yields CDR1 MNHEY and CDR2 SMNVEV (reference sequence). Trimming stripped 2 bases from V and 1 base from J, with 6 bases between. This CDR3 comprises 13 residues. The CDR3 loop is CASSLMGSYEQYF. The CDR3 DNA is TGTGCCAGCAGTTTAATGGGATCCTACGAGCAGTACTTC.

This chain connects TRBV18 to TRBJ1-1, with a weak D call TRBD1 (5 bases). V lost 4 bases, J lost 3 bases, and 15 bases lay in between. Germline V gene lookup returns CDR1 KGHSH and CDR2 LQKENI. This CDR3 is built from 15 residues. CDR3 DNA: TGTGCCAGCTCACGGGGGGGACTAGAAGACACTGAAGCTTTCTTT. Translation: CASSRGGLEDTEAFF.

The chain carries TRBV2 and TRBJ2-3; no reliable D call. Germline-derived CDR1 and CDR2 are SNHLY and FYNNEI. V lost 8 bases and J 4 bases, leaving 7 bases between the germline ends. The CDR3 totals 11 residues. CDR3 bases: TGTGCCAGCGACTTTCCAGATACGCAGTATTTT. This translates into CASDFPDTQYF.

The rearrangement joins TRBV9 to TRBJ2-4; D is possibly TRBD1 (6 bases). There are 13 residues in the CDR3. CDR1 is SGDLS, CDR2 YYNGEE, per germline. V lost 3 bases, J lost 6 bases, and 10 bases lay in between. CDR3 loop: CASSGRGGNIQYF. CDR3 sequence (DNA): TGTGCCAGCAGCGGCAGGGGTGGAAACATTCAGTACTTC.

The chain is built from TRBV3-1 (or the pseudogene TRBV3-2) and TRBJ1-6, with 8 bases fitting TRBD1. V dropped 3 bases and J dropped 7; count of bases not matched to a gene: 2. Germline V CDR1 and CDR2: LGHDT, YNNKEL (reference sequence). This CDR3 has 14 amino acids. This CDR3 is CASSQGDRNSPLHF. In DNA, the CDR3 is TGTGCCAGCAGCCAGGGGGACAGGAATTCACCCCTCCACTTT.

The chain couples TRBV9 to TRBJ2-1, with 11 positions matching TRBD2. After removal of 2 bases from V and 6 bases from J, the junction contained 4 bases not matched to a gene. This CDR3 has 15 amino acids. Germline V gives CDR1 SGDLS, CDR2 YYNGEE. The CDR3 here is CASSVTSGKVNEQFF. The CDR3 DNA sequence: TGTGCCAGCAGCGTGACTAGCGGGAAGGTCAATGAGCAGTTCTTC. Full variable domain (missing parts from reference TRBV9 and TRBJ2-1): DSGVTQTPKHLITATGQRVTLRCSPRSGDLSVYWYQQSLDQGLQFLIQYYNGEERAKGNILERFSAQQFPDLHSELNLSSLELGDSALYFCASSVTSGKVNEQFFGPGTRLTVL.

The chain links TRBV20-1 to TRBJ1-4; D call uncertain. Deletions cut 6 bases from V and 13 bases from J, with 15 bases between. The CDR3 has 11 amino acids. Germline CDR1 is DFQATT and CDR2 is SNEGSKA (reference sequence). The CDR3 DNA follows: TGCAGTGCCCCAATCCTTGGTGGACTGTTTTTT. Translating gives CSAPILGGLFF.

The chain uses TRBV6-5 and TRBJ1-1; no firm D call. Trimming pared 5 bases from V and 1 base from J, leaving 11 bases between. CDR3 length equals 14 residues. Germline loops: CDR1 MNHEY, CDR2 SVGAGI. CDR3 sequence reads: CASSLRSGNTEAFF. The DNA of the CDR3 is TGTGCCAGCAGTCTGAGGTCGGGGAACACTGAAGCTTTCTTT.

The chain is built from TRBV25-1 and TRBJ2-5; 7 nucleotides agree with TRBD2. The J segment lost 4 bases and the V segment lost 5 bases, leaving 10 bases of the junction unmatched. Looked up from germline, CDR1 is MGHDK and CDR2 is SYGVNS. The CDR3 sequence is 15 residues long. This CDR3 is CASSKSLAAPETQYF. The DNA for the CDR3 is TGTGCCAGCAGTAAGTCGCTAGCGGCCCCAGAGACCCAGTACTTC.

The V gene is TRBV5-1, the J gene TRBJ2-2; perhaps TRBD2 as D (5 bases). With 0 bases removed from V and 5 bases from J, the gap between germline ends came to 11 bases. Germline V gene data show CDR1 as SGHRS and CDR2 as YFSETQ. This CDR3 spans 15 amino acids. CDR3 protein: CASSLAVSGTGELFF. CDR3 DNA: TGCGCCAGCAGCTTGGCCGTCTCGGGAACCGGGGAGCTGTTTTTT.

This rearrangement joins TRBV27 to TRBJ2-7, with 7 bases identical to TRBD1. CDR1 and CDR2 (germline): MNHEY, SMNVEV (reference sequence). CDR3 length: 16 amino acids. Trimming took 5 bases from V and 0 from J; bases not matched to a gene: 10. DNA for the CDR3: TGTGCCAGCAGTCGGACCGGGACAGCTTTCTCCTACGAGCAGTACTTC. Encoded protein: CASSRTGTAFSYEQYF.

The CDR3 nucleotides are TGTGCCAGCAGCCTAGGCATAGGGGGGACTGAAGCTTTCTTT. This gives the protein CASSLGIGGTEAFF. The V and J genes are TRBV7-9 and TRBJ1-1; D is possibly TRBD1 (6 bases). Germline-derived CDR1 and CDR2 are SEHNR and FQNEAQ (reference sequence). V lost 5 bases to trimming and J lost 5 bases, with 15 bases between them. This CDR3 contains 14 residues.

The V and J genes are TRBV28 and TRBJ2-7; TRBD2 agrees at 11 bases. The CDR3 covers 14 residues. V trimming: 6 bases; J trimming: 6 bases; junction bases outside the gene matches: 7. The germline gives CDR1 MDHEN, CDR2 SYDVKM. The CDR3 coding sequence is TGTGCCAGCAGAGATAGCGGGAGGGCCGTCGAGCAGTACTTC. As protein: CASRDSGRAVEQYF.

The CDR3 nucleotides are TGTGCCAGCACCGCAAGGGGGTTGGGAGATACGCAGTATTTT. It encodes CASTARGLGDTQYF. V gene TRBV7-3 combines with J gene TRBJ2-3; possible D gene TRBD1, 6 bases. The CDR3 contains 14 residues. The ends were cut back, 7 bases at V and 5 bases at J, with 16 bases in the middle. Germline V gene sequence: CDR1 SGHTA, CDR2 FQGTGA.